This entry concerns a single T cell receptor beta chain. Its antigen is currently unknown. This sample stems from a study of lymphopenia after photon versus proton radiotherapy. Findings of the study overall: A bigger post-nadir fall in TCR diversity correlated inversely with survival time in deceased patients. Post-nadir diversity loss with photons came from oligoclonal expansion, particularly CD8+ Temra cells. Relative stability marked proton patients; photon patients lost diversity and naive cells. Authors raise, but do not show, better survival with proton therapy.

Method: immunoSEQ multiplex PCR; TCRdb's copy keeps in-frame clones and lacks some. The data show under 65,000 clones, approximately 84% seen once. This receptor was identified in a man in his 60s with pancreatic cancer. Sequencing used peripheral blood, obtained from a patient treated with proton-based radiotherapy.

CDR3 in DNA: TGTGCCAGCAGCCTAGGGGTAGGAAATACGCAGTATTTT. Amino acid sequence: CASSLGVGNTQYF. The chain couples TRBV9 to TRBJ2-3, with D perhaps TRBD1 (5 bases). The V end lost 4 bases, the J end lost 7 bases, and 13 bases lay between the germline ends. In germline, CDR1 is SGDLS, CDR2 YYNGEE. The CDR3 totals 13 residues.